Following are 12 T cell receptor beta chains from one sample sequenced in a study of blood T cells in healthy people across ages. Sample-barcoded 5' priming and a J-beta primer mix drove a second PCR of roughly 7 to 11 cycles. One entry per CDR3 protein results from TCRdb running MiXCR on the 5' RACE reads. The table has fewer than 2,000,000 distinct CDR3 sequences, approximately 39% seen once; the top ten hold under 30%. Sequenced material: blood. These receptors were obtained from a human donor in good health.

The chain uses TRBV12-3 or TRBV12-4 and TRBJ2-3; TRBD2 matches at 13 bases. Unmatched junction bases numbered 8, after V lost 4 bases and J lost 7 bases. The CDR3 is 16 residues long. The CDR3 DNA follows: TGTGCCAGCAGTTCACAACTAGCGGGGGGGCCACATACGCAGTATTTT. This sequence encodes CASSSQLAGGPHTQYF.

This clonotype was seen a few times. The gene calls are TRBV6-5 and TRBJ2-1; D call uncertain. The CDR3 covers 17 residues. V shed 0 bases and J shed 5 bases, with 17 bases lying between them. Per the germline V gene, CDR1 is MNHEY and CDR2 is SVGAGI. CDR3: CASSYSGLTLTDNEQFF. The CDR3 bases are TGTGCCAGCAGTTACTCGGGTTTGACTCTCACTGACAATGAGCAGTTCTTC.

This clonotype has a handful of counts. This rearrangement joins TRBV5-6 to TRBJ1-2; D is perhaps TRBD1 (6 bases). This CDR3 comprises 14 residues. V was shortened by 2 bases and J by 3 bases, with 11 bases between the two germline ends. In germline, CDR1 is SGHDT, CDR2 YYEEEE. CDR3 coding DNA: TGTGCCAGCAGCTTAAGGACAGCCTACTATGGCTACACCTTC. Its protein is CASSLRTAYYGYTF. Combining the CDR3 with reference TRBV5-6 and TRBJ1-2 gives the whole variable domain DAGVTQSPTHLIKTRGQQVTLRCSPKSGHDTVSWYQQALGQGPQFIFQYYEEEERQRGNFPDRFSGHQFPNYSSELNVNALLLGDSALYLCASSLRTAYYGYTFGSGTRLTVV.

In its sample, this clonotype was seen a few times. This rearrangement joins TRBV6-6 to TRBJ1-2; 9 nucleotides line up with TRBD1. Per germline, CDR1 MNHNY and CDR2 SVGAGI (reference sequence). Trimming at V came to 6 bases and at J to 2 bases, leaving 4 bases not matched to a gene. The CDR3 extends over 14 amino acids. The CDR3 protein is CASSHDRGNYGYTF. CDR3 nucleotide sequence: TGTGCCAGCAGCCACGACAGGGGGAACTATGGCTACACCTTC.

The genes are TRBV6-6 and TRBJ2-3; 8 bases agree with TRBD1. Per the germline V gene, CDR1 is MNHNY and CDR2 is SVGAGI (reference sequence). Germline trimming cut 6 bases from V and 1 base from J; bases unmatched to any gene: 9. This CDR3 is built from 16 residues. CDR3 nucleotide sequence: TGTGCCAGCAGCAACCAAGACAGGGGTGGCACAGATACGCAGTATTTT. It translates to CASSNQDRGGTDTQYF.

The rearrangement joins TRBV7-2 to TRBJ2-5, with a weak D call TRBD2 (5 bases). Trimming left V 5 bases short and J 5 bases short, with 15 bases between. This CDR3 region has 14 residues. Germline V lookup: CDR1 SGHTA, CDR2 FQGNSA. The CDR3 is CASSLGDLSETQYF. DNA of the CDR3: TGTGCCAGCAGCCTCGGGGATTTGAGTGAGACCCAGTACTTC. Full variable domain (rest looked up from reference TRBV7-2 and TRBJ2-5): GAGVSQSPSNKVTEKGKDVELRCDPISGHTALYWYRQSLGQGLEFLIYFQGNSAPDKSGLPSDRFSAERTGGSVSTLTIQRTQQEDSAVYLCASSLGDLSETQYFGPGTRLLVL.

The rearrangement uses TRBV4-3 and TRBJ2-3; TRBD2 matches 7 bases. The germline gives CDR1 LGHNA, CDR2 YSLEER. V gave up 1 base and J gave up 0 bases; unmatched junction bases: 4. This CDR3 is 16 amino acids long. The CDR3 nucleotides read TGCGCCAGCAGCCAAGCTAGCGGTTTAAGCACAGATACGCAGTATTTT. Its protein is CASSQASGLSTDTQYF.

A remark on this clonotype: At one boundary the junction diverges from the germline segment, which might be a read error. Here the CDR3 reads CASSLAPYEQHF. CDR3 bases: TGTGCCAGCAGCCTCGCTCCCTACGAGCAGCACTTC. The rearrangement links TRBV7-6 to TRBJ2-4; no clear D. Germline assignment: CDR1 SGHVS and CDR2 FNYEAQ. CDR3 size: 12 residues.

The chain has TRBV7-9 and TRBJ2-5; the D call may be TRBD1 or TRBD2 (7 bases each). Germline CDR1 reads SEHNR; CDR2 reads FQNEAQ (reference sequence). The V end lost 5 bases, the J end lost 0 bases, and 16 bases lay between the germline ends. The CDR3 is made up of 16 amino acids. The CDR3 DNA is TGTGCCAGCAGCCCCAGGGAGGGGGCCAACCAAGAGACCCAGTACTTC. It is translated as CASSPREGANQETQYF.

The chain joins TRBV20-1 to TRBJ2-1; TRBD2 might be the D (7 bases). Trimming left V 2 bases short and J 6 bases short, with 11 bases between. The CDR3 totals 13 residues. Germline V lookup: CDR1 DFQATT, CDR2 SNEGSKA (reference sequence). As DNA, the CDR3 is TGCAGTGCTAGAACGGGGGGCCGCAATGAGCAGTTCTTC. Its protein is CSARTGGRNEQFF.

This clonotype was found a few times. DNA of the CDR3: TGTGCCAGCAGTTTATCTAGCGGCTCTGGGGCCAACGTCCTGACTTTC. Amino acids: CASSLSSGSGANVLTF. This chain joins TRBV28 and TRBJ2-6; 7 bases align to TRBD2. Germline CDR1 and CDR2: MDHEN and SYDVKM. CDR3 size: 16 residues. V lost 1 base, J lost 0 bases, and 0 bases stayed unmatched.

The rearrangement links TRBV6-6 to TRBJ2-5, with TRBD1 as a possible D gene (6 bases). Trimming cost V 9 bases and J 2 bases, with 16 bases left between them. CDR1 is MNHNY, CDR2 SVGAGI, per germline (reference sequence). The CDR3 extends over 14 amino acids. CDR3 sequence: CASHDTGLQETQYF. CDR3 DNA sequence: TGTGCCAGTCACGACACAGGGTTACAAGAGACCCAGTACTTC.